A single sample is the source of the 2 T cell receptor beta chains below, sequenced in a study of neurological immune-mediated disorders (dated by TCRdb to between 2018 and 2020). Preparation of the library involved 5' RACE. TCRdb lists the instrument as Illumina HiSeq 2500. The public reads were reanalyzed by TCRdb: fastp trimming at Q25, MiXCR alignment, in-frame beta chains only. Rows with a matching CDR3 protein are joined into one entry that keeps the most common DNA and genes. This sample holds approximately 19,000 distinct CDR3 sequences; about 15% were observed only once. The ten biggest clones cover roughly 15% of the sample. The sample comprised PBMCs. The receptors stem from a female donor with HTLV-1-associated myelopathy (HAM/TSP).

This clonotype was detected ten times or more. V usage is TRBV7-2 and J usage is TRBJ1-6, with TRBD1 as a possible D gene (6 bases). Trimming stripped 1 base from V and 13 bases from J, with 11 bases between. This CDR3 contains 13 residues. Germline V gene sequence: CDR1 SGHTA, CDR2 FQGNSA. This chain's CDR3 is CASSLGQAFPLHF. For the CDR3, the DNA is TGTGCCAGCAGCTTAGGACAGGCCTTCCCCCTCCACTTT.

This clonotype showed up many times. The chain has TRBV15 and TRBJ2-5; 11 bases line up with TRBD2. The CDR3 loop spans 19 amino acids. Per germline, CDR1 LNHNV and CDR2 YYDKDF (reference sequence). Losses at the gene ends were 3 bases for V and 1 base for J; bases not matched to a gene: 13. CDR3 sequence reads: CATSRLGTSGVEFQETQYF. In DNA, the CDR3 is TGTGCCACCAGCAGGCTTGGGACTAGCGGAGTTGAATTCCAAGAGACCCAGTACTTC. Variable domain in full (rest from reference TRBV15 and TRBJ2-5): DAMVIQNPRYQVTQFGKPVTLSCSQTLNHNVMYWYQQKSSQAPKLLFHYYDKDFNNEADTPDNFQSRRPNTSFCFLDIRSPGLGDTAMYLCATSRLGTSGVEFQETQYFGPGTRLLVL.